The 5 T cell receptor beta chains given below trace back to one sample, sequenced in a study of shared clonotypes between healthy human individuals. Data came from immunoSEQ multiplex PCR; TCRdb stores just in-frame clones and leaves some out. Of approximately 2.1 million clones listed, just over 90% are singletons. Sequencing input: naive CD4+ T cells from PBMCs. Described subset: CD45RA+ positively selected. The receptors were gathered from a man aged 18 to 29 in good health. Some clones in this sample may be carry-over from other donors' samples.

This chain links TRBV27 with TRBJ1-5, with 8 bases matching TRBD1. This CDR3 spans 15 amino acids. CDR1 is MNHEY, CDR2 SMNVEV, per germline (reference sequence). Trimming cost V 3 bases and J 6 bases; bases outside gene matches: 7. The CDR3 DNA reads as TGTGCCAGCAGTTTTATCCAGGGGGCCGGTCAGCCCCAGCATTTT. It yields the protein CASSFIQGAGQPQHF.

In regard to this clone: This CDR3 is also generated by other DNA sequences in the sample. The chain recombines TRBV28 with TRBJ1-3; D perhaps matches TRBD1 (6 bases). Germline lookup yields CDR1 MDHEN and CDR2 SYDVKM. The CDR3 spans 15 residues. V was cut by 5 bases and J by 3 bases, with 14 bases left in between. The CDR3 DNA reads TGTGCCAGCAGTCGAGACCAGGGGAGTGGAAACACCATATATTTT. It specifies CASSRDQGSGNTIYF.

The CDR3 spells CASSLVGSGTKDTQYF. DNA of the CDR3: TGTGCCAGCAGCTTAGTCGGTAGCGGGACCAAAGATACGCAGTATTTT. The chain is built from TRBV11-3 and TRBJ2-3, with 8 bases matching TRBD2. The CDR3 is 16 residues long. V lost 1 base, J lost 5 bases, and 8 bases stayed unmatched. Germline CDR1 and CDR2: SGHNT and YENEEA.

The chain joins TRBV7-9 to TRBJ1-2; 7 nucleotides agree with TRBD1. The germline V gene has CDR1 SEHNR and CDR2 FQNEAQ (reference sequence). V lost 2 bases and J lost 1; bases outside the gene matches: 7. There are 16 residues in the CDR3. CDR3 sequence (DNA): TGTGCCAGCAGCTTATCAGGGGACAGCATTAACTATGGCTACACCTTC. It codes for CASSLSGDSINYGYTF.

This chain links TRBV11-2 with TRBJ2-7, with TRBD1 matching over 10 bases. CDR3 length equals 19 residues. Looked up from germline, CDR1 is SGHAT and CDR2 is FQNNGV. J lost 0 bases, V lost 5 bases, and 16 bases had no gene match. The CDR3 here is CASSASLGTGAFSSYEQYF. The DNA for the CDR3 is TGTGCCAGCAGCGCAAGCCTCGGGACAGGGGCCTTTAGCTCCTACGAGCAGTACTTC.